This T cell receptor beta chain appears in the sequencing data of a study of blood T cells in healthy people across ages. Study-level results: Significant beta diversity loss was already apparent by age roughly 40, declining roughly linearly.

A second roughly 6 to 11 cycle PCR used barcoded and J-beta primers. Samples each returned at least 2.5 million CDR3-containing paired-end reads. Via MiXCR, TCRdb re-called the 5' RACE reads, giving one row per CDR3 protein. The sample carries 1.5 million to 2 million distinct CDR3 sequences, more than 35% recorded once. In this sample, this clonotype turned up a few times. Its antigen is still unknown. This CDR3 is 13 amino acids long. Trimming removed 4 bases at V and 3 bases at J, with 11 bases between. Germline V CDR1 and CDR2: SQVTM, ANQGSEA. The receptor's source is a human donor in good health. The rearrangement links TRBV29-1 to TRBJ2-3, with D possibly TRBD1 on 5 matching bases. The sequenced sample consisted of blood. The CDR3 loop is CSVVRGRTDTQYF. In DNA, the CDR3 is TGCAGCGTTGTTAGGGGTCGGACAGATACGCAGTATTTT.